The source of this T cell receptor (beta chain) is a study of radiotherapy plus CTLA-4 blockade in lung cancer. Background on the study: Overall, 18% of patients showed an objective response, while over 25% attained disease control.

Overall study findings and caveats: Best predicting response, reportedly, were early blood T cell clone dynamics, with interferon-beta. In blood, tumor-derived TCR clones expanded after radiotherapy plus ipilimumab.

Germline V lookup: CDR1 KGHSH, CDR2 LQKENI. The length of the CDR3 is 16 residues. V lost 1 base, J lost 3 bases, and 4 bases stayed unmatched. Details on this clone: Its matching antigen is unknown.

The method was immunoSEQ multiplex PCR; TCRdb's version includes in-frame clones alone and lacks a portion of them. The table records some 80,000 clones, over 70% of them present only once. The receptor's source is a human donor with non-small cell lung cancer whose response to radiotherapy plus ipilimumab could not be evaluated. Some clones in this sample may be carry-over from other donors' samples. This chain connects TRBV18 to TRBJ2-2; 8 bases map to TRBD2. Sequencing used peripheral blood, obtained from a patient treated with radiotherapy plus ipilimumab. The CDR3 spells CASSPLRRGDTGELFF. CDR3 coding DNA: TGTGCCAGCTCACCACTCCGGCGGGGGGACACCGGGGAGCTGTTTTTT.